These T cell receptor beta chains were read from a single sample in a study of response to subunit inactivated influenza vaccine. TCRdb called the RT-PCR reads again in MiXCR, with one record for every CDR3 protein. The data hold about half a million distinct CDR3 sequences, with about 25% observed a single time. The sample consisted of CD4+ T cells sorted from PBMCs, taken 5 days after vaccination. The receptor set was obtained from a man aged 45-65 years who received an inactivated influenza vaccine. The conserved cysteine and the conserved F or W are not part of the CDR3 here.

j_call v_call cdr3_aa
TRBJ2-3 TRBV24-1 ATSDLMPSGGSTDTQY
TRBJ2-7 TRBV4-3 ASSQGLAGDPGGQY
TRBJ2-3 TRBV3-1 ASSFQDSSTDTQY
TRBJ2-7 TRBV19 ASSPSGGTVAYEQY
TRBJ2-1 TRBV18 ASSLQGPYNEQF
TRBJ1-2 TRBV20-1 SANDGYGYT
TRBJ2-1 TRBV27 ASSESETYNEQF
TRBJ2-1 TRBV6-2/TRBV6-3 ASSYSSSGDYNEQF
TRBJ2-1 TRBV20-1 SARLIRGGNEQF
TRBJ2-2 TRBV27 ASSSRSPLYTGELF
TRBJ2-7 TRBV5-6 ASNPTGEEDEQY
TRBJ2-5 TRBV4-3 ASSQNAGTRTETQY
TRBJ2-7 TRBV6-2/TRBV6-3 ASSFQISGLGQY